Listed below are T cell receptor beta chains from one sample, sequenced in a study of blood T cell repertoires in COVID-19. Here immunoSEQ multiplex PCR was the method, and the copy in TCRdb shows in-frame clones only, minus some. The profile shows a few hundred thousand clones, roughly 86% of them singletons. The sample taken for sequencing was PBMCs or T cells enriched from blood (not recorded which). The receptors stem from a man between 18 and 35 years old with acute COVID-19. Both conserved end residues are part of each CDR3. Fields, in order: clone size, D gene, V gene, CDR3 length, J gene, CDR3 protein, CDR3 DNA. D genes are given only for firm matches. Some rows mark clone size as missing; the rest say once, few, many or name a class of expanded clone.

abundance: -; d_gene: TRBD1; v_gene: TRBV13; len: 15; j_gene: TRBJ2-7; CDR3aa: CASSSGTGPNYEQYF; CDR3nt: TGTGCCAGCAGCTCCGGGACAGGACCTAACTACGAGCAGTACTTC
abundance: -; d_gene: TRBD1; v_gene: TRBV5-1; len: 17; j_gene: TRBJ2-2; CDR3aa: CASSWGTGVKNTGELFF; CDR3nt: TGCGCCAGCAGCTGGGGGACAGGGGTAAAAAACACCGGGGAGCTGTTTTTT
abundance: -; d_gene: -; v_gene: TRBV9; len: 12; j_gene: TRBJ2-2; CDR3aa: CASSVVGGELFF; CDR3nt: TGTGCCAGCAGCGTAGTCGGCGGGGAGCTGTTTTTT
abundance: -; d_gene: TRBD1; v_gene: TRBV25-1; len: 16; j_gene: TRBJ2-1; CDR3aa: CASSTRLTGLRDEQFF; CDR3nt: TGTGCCAGCAGTACGCGACTGACAGGGCTTAGGGATGAGCAGTTCTTC
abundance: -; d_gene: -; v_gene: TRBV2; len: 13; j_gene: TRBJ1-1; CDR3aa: CASSKSAGTEAFF; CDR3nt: TGTGCCAGCAGTAAAAGCGCGGGGACTGAAGCTTTCTTT
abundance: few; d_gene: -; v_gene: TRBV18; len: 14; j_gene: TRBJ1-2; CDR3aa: CASSNGQFNYGYTF; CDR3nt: TGTGCCAGCTCAAACGGACAATTTAACTATGGCTACACCTTC
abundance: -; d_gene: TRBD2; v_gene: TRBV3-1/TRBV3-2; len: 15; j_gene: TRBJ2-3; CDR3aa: CASSQGTSPTDTQYF; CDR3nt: TGTGCCAGCAGCCAAGGGACTAGCCCCACAGATACGCAGTATTTT
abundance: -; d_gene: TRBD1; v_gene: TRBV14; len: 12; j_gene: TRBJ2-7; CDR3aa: CASSWDSYEQYF; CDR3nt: TGTGCCAGCAGCTGGGACAGCTACGAGCAGTACTTC
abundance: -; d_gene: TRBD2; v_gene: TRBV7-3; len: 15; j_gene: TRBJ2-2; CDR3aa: CASSPRGSNTGELFF; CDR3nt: TGTGCCAGCAGCCCGCGGGGGTCGAACACCGGGGAGCTGTTTTTT
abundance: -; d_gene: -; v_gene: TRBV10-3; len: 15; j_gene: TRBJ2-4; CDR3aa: CAISDSDRAKNIQYF; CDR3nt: TGTGCCATCAGTGATTCAGACAGAGCCAAAAACATTCAGTACTTC
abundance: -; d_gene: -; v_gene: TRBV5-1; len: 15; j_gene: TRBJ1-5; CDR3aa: CASSADGHSNQPQHF; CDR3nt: TGCGCCAGCAGCGCGGACGGACATAGCAATCAGCCCCAGCATTTT
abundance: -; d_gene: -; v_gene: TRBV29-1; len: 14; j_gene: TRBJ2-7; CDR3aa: CSVVELASFGEQYF; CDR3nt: TGCAGCGTTGTTGAACTAGCAAGTTTCGGCGAGCAGTACTTC
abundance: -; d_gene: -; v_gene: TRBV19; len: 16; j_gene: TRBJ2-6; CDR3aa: CASTSPYRDGANVLTF; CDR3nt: TGTGCCAGTACCTCCCCCTACAGGGACGGGGCCAACGTCCTGACTTTC
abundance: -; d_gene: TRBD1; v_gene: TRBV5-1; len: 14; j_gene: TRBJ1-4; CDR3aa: CASSPDRENEKLFF; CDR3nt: TGCGCCAGCAGCCCGGACAGGGAAAATGAAAAACTGTTTTTT
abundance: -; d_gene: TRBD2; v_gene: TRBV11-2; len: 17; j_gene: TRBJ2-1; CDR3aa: CASSFSLTSGRVNEQFF; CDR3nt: TGTGCCAGCAGCTTCTCATTGACTAGCGGGAGAGTTAATGAGCAGTTCTTC
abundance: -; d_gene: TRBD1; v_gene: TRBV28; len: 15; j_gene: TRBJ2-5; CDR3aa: CASRLPGTAKETQYF; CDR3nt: TGTGCCAGCAGACTACCGGGGACAGCTAAAGAGACCCAGTACTTC
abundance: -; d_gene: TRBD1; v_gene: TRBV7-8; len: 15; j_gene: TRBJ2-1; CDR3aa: CASSSRDRGRDEQFF; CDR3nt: TGTGCCAGCAGCTCCCGGGACAGGGGGAGAGATGAGCAGTTCTTC
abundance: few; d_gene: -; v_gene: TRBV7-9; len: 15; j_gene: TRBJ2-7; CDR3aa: CASSSPSTGAYEQYF; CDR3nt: TGTGCCAGCAGCTCTCCCTCTACAGGAGCCTACGAGCAGTACTTC
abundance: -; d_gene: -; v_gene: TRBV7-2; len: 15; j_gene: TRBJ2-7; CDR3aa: CASSLAAGLSYEQYF; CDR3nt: TGTGCCAGCAGCTTAGCGGCGGGGTTGTCCTACGAGCAGTACTTC
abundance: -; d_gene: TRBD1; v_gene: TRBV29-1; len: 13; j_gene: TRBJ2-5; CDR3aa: CSVVGQGGKTQYF; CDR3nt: TGCAGCGTTGTGGGACAGGGGGGAAAGACCCAGTACTTC
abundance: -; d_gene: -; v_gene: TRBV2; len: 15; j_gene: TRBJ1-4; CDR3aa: CASSEINRANEKLFF; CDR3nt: TGTGCCAGCAGTGAAATTAACAGGGCTAATGAAAAACTGTTTTTT
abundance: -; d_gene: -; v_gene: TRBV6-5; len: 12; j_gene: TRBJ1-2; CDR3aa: CASRLDSYGYTF; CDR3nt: TGTGCCAGCAGATTGGACAGCTATGGCTACACCTTC
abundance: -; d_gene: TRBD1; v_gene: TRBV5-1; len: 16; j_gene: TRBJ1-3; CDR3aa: CASSRTTGSSGNTIYF; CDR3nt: TGCGCCAGCAGCAGGACGACAGGGAGCTCTGGAAACACCATATATTTT
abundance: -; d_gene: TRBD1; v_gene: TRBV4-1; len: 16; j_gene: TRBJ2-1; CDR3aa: CASSQDRQGYFDEQFF; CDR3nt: TGCGCCAGCAGCCAAGATAGACAGGGGTATTTCGATGAGCAGTTCTTC
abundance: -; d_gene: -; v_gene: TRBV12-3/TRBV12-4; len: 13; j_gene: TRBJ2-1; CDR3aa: CASSVTPYNEQFF; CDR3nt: TGTGCCAGCAGTGTGACACCCTACAATGAGCAGTTCTTC
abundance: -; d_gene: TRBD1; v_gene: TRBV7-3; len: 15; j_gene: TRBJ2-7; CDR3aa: CASSPGQGVAYEQYF; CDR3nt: TGTGCCAGCAGCCCGGGACAGGGAGTCGCCTACGAGCAGTACTTC
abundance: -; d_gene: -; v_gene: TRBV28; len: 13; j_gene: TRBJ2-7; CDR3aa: CASSFGRGYEQYF; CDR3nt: TGTGCCAGCAGTTTTGGCAGGGGCTACGAGCAGTACTTC
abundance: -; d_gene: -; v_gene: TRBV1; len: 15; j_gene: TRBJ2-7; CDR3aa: CTSSQGETRKGGQYF; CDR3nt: TGCACCAGCAGCCAAGGCGAGACTAGGAAGGGCGGGCAGTACTTC
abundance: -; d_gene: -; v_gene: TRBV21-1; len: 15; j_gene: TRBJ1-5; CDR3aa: CASSKGADSNQPQHF; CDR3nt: TGTGCCAGCAGCAAAGGGGCAGATAGCAATCAGCCCCAGCATTTT
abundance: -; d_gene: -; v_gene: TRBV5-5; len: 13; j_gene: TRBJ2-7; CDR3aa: CASSLAEDYEQYF; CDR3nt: TGTGCCAGCAGCTTGGCAGAGGATTACGAGCAGTACTTC
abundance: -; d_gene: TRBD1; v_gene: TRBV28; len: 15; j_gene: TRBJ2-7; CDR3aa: CASSKTGTASYEQYF; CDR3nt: TGTGCCAGCAGCAAAACCGGGACAGCCTCCTACGAGCAGTACTTC
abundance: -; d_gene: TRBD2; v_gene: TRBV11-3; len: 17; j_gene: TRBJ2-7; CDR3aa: CASSLDQLGGSRYEQYF; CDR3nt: TGTGCCAGCAGCTTAGATCAGCTGGGGGGGAGTCGCTACGAGCAGTACTTC